Listed here are 12 T cell receptor beta chains from one sample, sequenced in a study of cytomegalovirus exposure and HLA in healthy donors. PCR was performed using 60 Vbeta and 13 Jbeta primers. The assay was immunoSEQ multiplex PCR, and TCRdb's table has in-frame clones only and misses some. In the table there are over 150,000 clones, 65% to 85% of which are singletons. The sequenced sample consisted of PBMCs. Receptors originate from a woman in her 30s in good health and CMV-seronegative.

The V gene is TRBV9, the J gene TRBJ2-1, with 8 bases that match TRBD2. The CDR3 spans 16 residues. J lost 9 bases, V lost 0 bases, and 11 bases had no gene match. Germline CDR1 reads SGDLS; CDR2 reads YYNGEE. The CDR3, as DNA: TGTGCCAGCAGCGTAGGAACTAGCGGTTCTTGGAGTGAGCAGTTCTTC. Translated, it gives CASSVGTSGSWSEQFF.

The chain has TRBV19 and TRBJ1-1, with 12 bases lining up with TRBD1. With 6 bases clipped from V and 10 bases from J, the junction kept 12 bases outside the gene matches. Germline-derived CDR1 and CDR2 are LNHDA and SQIVND (reference sequence). The CDR3 loop spans 15 amino acids. The CDR3, as DNA: TGTGCCAGTAGCATAACCGGGACAGGGGGCTTGGCAGCTTTCTTT. Its protein product is CASSITGTGGLAAFF.

This clone was picked up a small number of times. V usage is TRBV5-6 and J usage is TRBJ1-4; tentative D call: TRBD1 (6 bases). Germline CDR1 and CDR2: SGHDT and YYEEEE. V gave up 4 bases and J gave up 8 bases, with 18 bases separating them. The CDR3 consists of 15 residues. The CDR3 DNA sequence: TGTGCCAGCAGCGGAACAGGGACGATCGGAGAAAAACTGTTTTTT. Protein sequence: CASSGTGTIGEKLFF.

This clone was observed a few times. This chain uses TRBV6-1 with TRBJ1-1; 12 positions agree with TRBD1. The CDR3 totals 15 residues. Trimming took 8 bases from V and 6 from J; bases not matched to a gene: 10. Germline loops: CDR1 MNHNS, CDR2 SASEGT. CDR3 bases: TGTGCCAGCCTAGATACCGGGACAGGGGGCCCTGAAGCTTTCTTT. Translated, it gives CASLDTGTGGPEAFF.

This clone was counted only a few times. V and J are TRBV6-5 and TRBJ1-4; D gene uncertain. V was shortened by 4 bases and J by 7 bases, with 7 bases between the two germline ends. Per the germline V gene, CDR1 is MNHEY and CDR2 is SVGAGI. The CDR3 spans 12 residues. The CDR3 sequence is CASSFEGEKLFF. As DNA, the CDR3 is TGTGCCAGCAGTTTTGAGGGTGAAAAACTGTTTTTT.

V gene TRBV19 combines with J gene TRBJ1-1, with D possibly being TRBD1 (5 bases). Trimming removed 6 bases at V and 6 bases at J, with 14 bases between. The germline gives CDR1 LNHDA, CDR2 SQIVND (reference sequence). The CDR3 runs 13 residues. The CDR3 loop reads CASSSWGFAEAFF. The CDR3 nucleotides read TGTGCCAGTAGCTCGTGGGGCTTCGCTGAAGCTTTCTTT.

The chain uses TRBV4-1 and TRBJ1-3, with D uncertain. Trimming left V 4 bases short and J 4 bases short, with 8 bases between. Germline V gene lookup returns CDR1 MGHRA and CDR2 YSYEKL. This CDR3 has 13 residues. As DNA, the CDR3 is TGCGCCAGCAGCCGCGGTTTGGGAAACACCATATATTTT. The encoded protein is CASSRGLGNTIYF.

The CDR3 DNA follows: TGTGCCAGCTCGGATTTTAGCGGATCTACAGATACGCAGTATTTT. Protein product: CASSDFSGSTDTQYF. V gene TRBV6-1 combines with J gene TRBJ2-3, with a tentative D call TRBD2 (6 bases). There are 15 residues in the CDR3. Germline loops: CDR1 MNHNS, CDR2 SASEGT. V was shortened by 8 bases and J by 3 bases, with 18 bases between the two germline ends.

This chain links TRBV11-2 with TRBJ2-1, with D possibly TRBD1 on 6 matching bases. The V end lost 5 bases, the J end lost 4 bases, and 12 bases lay between the germline ends. The CDR3 covers 14 residues. From germline, CDR1 is SGHAT and CDR2 FQNNGV. This chain's CDR3 is CASSPGQGYNEQFF. DNA for the CDR3: TGTGCCAGCAGCCCCGGTCAGGGGTACAATGAGCAGTTCTTC.

The chain joins TRBV7-8 to TRBJ2-2; D is unclear. Germline V gene lookup returns CDR1 SGHVS and CDR2 FQNEAQ. CDR3 length: 14 residues. Trimming shortened V by 1 base and J by 4 bases, and 7 bases separated the two germline ends. The CDR3 protein is CASSLVPGTGELFF. The CDR3 DNA follows: TGTGCCAGCAGCTTAGTACCAGGCACCGGGGAGCTGTTTTTT. Variable domain in full (rest from reference TRBV7-8 and TRBJ2-2): GAGVSQSPRYKVAKRGQDVALRCDPISGHVSLFWYQQALGQGPEFLTYFQNEAQLDKSGLPSDRFFAERPEGSVSTLKIQRTQQEDSAVYLCASSLVPGTGELFFGEGSRLTVL.

The V gene is TRBV2, the J gene TRBJ1-1, with D uncertain. This CDR3 is 14 amino acids long. V dropped 7 bases and J dropped 4 bases, with 16 bases sitting between them. Germline V gene data show CDR1 as SNHLY and CDR2 as FYNNEI. As DNA, the CDR3 is TGTGCCAGCAATCTGTACCCCGGTGGCACTGAAGCTTTCTTT. Residues: CASNLYPGGTEAFF.

This clone was detected a few times. In the same sample, other DNA sequences code for this CDR3. The chain carries TRBV2 and TRBJ2-7, with D hard to call. The V gene lost 5 bases and the J gene lost 1 base, with 3 bases spanning the gap. There are 11 residues in the CDR3. Germline assignment: CDR1 SNHLY and CDR2 FYNNEI. The CDR3 loop reads CASSPSYEQYF. The CDR3 nucleotides read TGTGCCAGCAGTCCTTCCTACGAGCAGTACTTC.